Listed below are T cell receptor beta chains from one sample, sequenced in a study of response to subunit inactivated influenza vaccine. Each CDR3 protein is one row after TCRdb ran MiXCR on the RT-PCR reads. There are more than 550,000 distinct CDR3 sequences in the sample; 10% to 12% occur only once, and 11% lies in the top ten. These same records also appear under a second study, on T cells expressing NK-cell markers.

This specimen was PBMCs from blood, taken on the day of vaccination. The receptor source for this set is a man in his fifties who received an inactivated influenza vaccine. The conserved cysteine and the conserved F or W are not part of the CDR3 here. The order of the fields is V gene, CDR3 protein.

v_call: TRBV7-2
cdr3_aa: ASSLWVLSSYEQY

v_call: TRBV6-2/TRBV6-3
cdr3_aa: ASSPGDNPYGYT

v_call: TRBV28
cdr3_aa: ASKGLGSDRDAYEQY

v_call: TRBV7-9
cdr3_aa: ASSYYLAGLTDTQY

v_call: TRBV12-3/TRBV12-4
cdr3_aa: ASSFLGLANTGELF

v_call: TRBV7-2
cdr3_aa: ASSLPHRGRYNEQF

v_call: TRBV5-1
cdr3_aa: ASSLTGAGELF

v_call: TRBV28
cdr3_aa: ASSTQGQGSPYEQY

v_call: TRBV5-1
cdr3_aa: ASSYLMGEQY

v_call: TRBV5-1
cdr3_aa: ASSLRQDFTDTQY

v_call: TRBV4-2
cdr3_aa: ASSGGPDTQY

v_call: TRBV7-2
cdr3_aa: ASSLQRGYNEQF

v_call: TRBV6-2/TRBV6-3
cdr3_aa: ASRASSYNEQF

v_call: TRBV29-1
cdr3_aa: SVRKGVYEQY

v_call: TRBV20-1
cdr3_aa: SAYRNGGTEAF

v_call: TRBV15
cdr3_aa: ATSRDPGQGVEQY

v_call: TRBV12-3/TRBV12-4
cdr3_aa: ASSFSSAGELF

v_call: TRBV12-3/TRBV12-4
cdr3_aa: ASSPSDRRDEQY

v_call: TRBV12-3/TRBV12-4
cdr3_aa: ASSLFSTGELF

v_call: TRBV11-2
cdr3_aa: ASSYRTSGSPSYNEQF

v_call: TRBV10-3
cdr3_aa: AISRDRGGYNEQF

v_call: TRBV6-2/TRBV6-3
cdr3_aa: ASSYLGDLGNEQF

v_call: TRBV3-1
cdr3_aa: ASSQDPGVVVGYT

v_call: TRBV10-3
cdr3_aa: AIRDRDQSTDTQY

v_call: TRBV19
cdr3_aa: ASSVGVDNQPQH

v_call: TRBV5-1
cdr3_aa: ASSPVTSGSGGELF

v_call: TRBV7-2
cdr3_aa: ASSLFSIGAYEQY

v_call: TRBV20-1
cdr3_aa: TLRGSGFQETQY

v_call: TRBV7-9
cdr3_aa: ASSLEGTANEKLF

v_call: TRBV7-2
cdr3_aa: ASSSSGAVTGELF

v_call: TRBV5-5
cdr3_aa: ASSLGLTLGTQY

v_call: TRBV28
cdr3_aa: ASSLLGTSGANTGELF

v_call: TRBV5-1
cdr3_aa: ASSLEAGQGRTGELF

v_call: TRBV7-9
cdr3_aa: ASRGTSQETQY

v_call: TRBV5-6
cdr3_aa: TSSTTGLNTGELF

v_call: TRBV29-1
cdr3_aa: SVVGDNQPQH

v_call: TRBV7-2
cdr3_aa: AIPGQGPSGANVLT

v_call: TRBV7-6
cdr3_aa: ASSSGQGGSNQPQH

v_call: TRBV5-1
cdr3_aa: ASSLGQIKTRSRTGANVLT

v_call: TRBV7-8
cdr3_aa: ASSYANWVQETQY